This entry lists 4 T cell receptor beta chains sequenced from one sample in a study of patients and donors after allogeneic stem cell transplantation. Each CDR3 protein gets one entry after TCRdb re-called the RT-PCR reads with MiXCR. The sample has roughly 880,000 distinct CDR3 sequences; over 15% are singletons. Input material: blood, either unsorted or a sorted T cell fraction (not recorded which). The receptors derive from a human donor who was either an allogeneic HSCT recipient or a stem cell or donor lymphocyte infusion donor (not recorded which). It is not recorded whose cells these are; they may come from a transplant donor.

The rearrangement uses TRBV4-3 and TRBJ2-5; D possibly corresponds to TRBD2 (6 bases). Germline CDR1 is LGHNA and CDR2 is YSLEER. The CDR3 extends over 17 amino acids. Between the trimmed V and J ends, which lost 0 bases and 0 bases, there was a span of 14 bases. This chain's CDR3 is CASSQDRDSWYQETQYF. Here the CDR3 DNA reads TGCGCCAGCAGCCAAGACCGGGACTCTTGGTACCAAGAGACCCAGTACTTC.

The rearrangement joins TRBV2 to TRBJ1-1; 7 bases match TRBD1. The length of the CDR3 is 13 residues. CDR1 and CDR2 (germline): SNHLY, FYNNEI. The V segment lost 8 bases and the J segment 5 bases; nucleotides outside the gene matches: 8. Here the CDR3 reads CASLITGVTEAFF. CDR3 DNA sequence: TGTGCCAGCCTGATAACAGGGGTTACTGAAGCTTTCTTT.

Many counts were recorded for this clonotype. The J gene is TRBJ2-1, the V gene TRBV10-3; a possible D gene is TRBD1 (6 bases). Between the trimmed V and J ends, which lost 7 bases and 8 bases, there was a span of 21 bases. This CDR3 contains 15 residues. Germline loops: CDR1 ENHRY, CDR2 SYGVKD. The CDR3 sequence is CAINSGHGVGDEQFF. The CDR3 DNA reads TGTGCCATCAACTCGGGACATGGGGTTGGTGATGAGCAGTTCTTC.

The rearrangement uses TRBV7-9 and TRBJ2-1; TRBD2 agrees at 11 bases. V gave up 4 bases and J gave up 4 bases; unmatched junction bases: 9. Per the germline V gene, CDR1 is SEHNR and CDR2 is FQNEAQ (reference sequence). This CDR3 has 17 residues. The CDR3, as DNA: TGTGCCAGCAGCTGGATGCCCGGGACTAGCGGTTACAATGAGCAGTTCTTC. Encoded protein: CASSWMPGTSGYNEQFF.